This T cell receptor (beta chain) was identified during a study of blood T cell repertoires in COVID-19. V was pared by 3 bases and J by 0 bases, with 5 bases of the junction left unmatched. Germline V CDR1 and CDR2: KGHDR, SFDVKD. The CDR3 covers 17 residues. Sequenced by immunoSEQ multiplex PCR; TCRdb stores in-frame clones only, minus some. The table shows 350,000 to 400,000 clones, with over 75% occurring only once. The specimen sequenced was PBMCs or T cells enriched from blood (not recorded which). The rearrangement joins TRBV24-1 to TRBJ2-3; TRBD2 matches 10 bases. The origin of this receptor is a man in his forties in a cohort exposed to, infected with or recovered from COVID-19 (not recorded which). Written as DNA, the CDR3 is TGTGCCACCAGTGATGCCAGACTAGCGGGTAGCACAGATACGCAGTATTTT. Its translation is CATSDARLAGSTDTQYF.